This T cell receptor (beta chain) emerged from a study of CD8+ T cells in alopecia areata. Study results and limitations: Greater clonality was observed in lesional scalp samples, especially alopecia totalis/universalis, versus normal scalp.

Per germline, CDR1 MNHEY and CDR2 SMNVEV (reference sequence). This CDR3 is built from 16 residues. The V end was cut by 7 bases, the J end by 4 bases, with 17 bases between. Comments on this clone: Its antigen is currently unknown.

The sequencing template was cDNA reverse transcribed from extracted RNA. Only in-frame clones appear in the TCRdb table, and some are missing; sequencing was by immunoSEQ multiplex PCR. This table has 130,000 to 150,000 clones, 80% to 90% appearing once. This clonotype was sampled from a human donor with alopecia areata. The chain has TRBV27 and TRBJ2-6; a weak D match, TRBD2 (7 bases). Specimen: CD8+ T cells sorted from blood, collected at week 0. For the CDR3, the DNA is TGTGCCAGCACCCCATTCGGGGGGCTCGGGGCCAACGTCCTGACTTTC. Translating it yields CASTPFGGLGANVLTF.